This T cell receptor beta chain emerged from a study of blood T cell repertoires in COVID-19 (dated by TCRdb to the early 2020s). For the wider study: Samples from collaborators originated in the United States, Italy and Spain and spanned both the acute and convalescent phases of COVID-19. The prospective study material was composed of cDNA or gDNA derived from T cells, B-cell-depleted T cells, or PBMCs. Deeply sampled blood TCRbeta repertoires from subjects exposed to, actively infected with, or recovered from COVID-19 were included in the dataset. The repertoires were made available in a free public database intended to serve as a resource for research on the immune response to SARS-CoV-2. The samples were drawn from the first 160 participants of the ongoing ImmuneRACE study and from more than 1,000 subjects provided by 6 global collaborators. The sample metadata nearly always contained a de-identified subject ID, COVID-19 status, age in years and sex. Where available, HLA class I and class II types were obtained from metadata supplied by the sample provider rather than from assay-based typing. What the research found in general, with its limitations: The amount of clinical and demographic metadata varied by source and participant and was provided uncurated.

CDR3 length: 14 amino acids, cysteine to phenylalanine. The only DNA kept is the CDR3, 42 bases in frame from the first base. Here V drops 0 bases and J drops 3 bases, and the junction holds 1 base not matched to any gene. The germline V gene encodes CDR1 LNHNV and CDR2 YYDKDF (reference sequence). Participants in the prospective study were enrolled through a virtual design, were aged about 18 to 90 years, and lived in 24 United States geographic areas. In the prospective study, participants were assigned to cohorts based on the clinical history participants reported in a screening survey and a study questionnaire. For ImmuneRACE Cohort 3, a participant was defined as recovered based on two consecutive negative NP/OP PCR tests, clearance by a healthcare professional, or resolution of symptoms. Mobile phlebotomists in the prospective study collected whole blood, serum and a nasopharyngeal or oropharyngeal swab from every participant. Additional blood draws and questionnaires over a roughly two-month period could optionally be provided by prospective study participants. Blood samples from the prospective study were shipped frozen or at room temperature prior to DNA extraction.

On this clone: What this receptor recognizes is not known. Base quality data are lacking; no much larger clone is found one base away.

The immunoSEQ Assay, a bias-controlled multiplex PCR, was used to amplify TCRbeta CDR3 regions from genomic DNA. Under the source paper's analysis protocol: Nucleated cell counts per sample were estimated from amplification of reference gene primers within the assay. To quantify the absolute abundance of each unique TCRbeta CDR3 rearrangement, sequence reads were collapsed and filtered. For each sample, productive Simpson clonality was calculated as the square root of Simpson's diversity index over productive rearrangements. The table comes from immuneACCESS by way of TCRdb, which keeps in-frame sequences with V and J called. Part of the clones is missing from these tables; in studies checked, under half for an unresolved V gene and the rest for unknown reasons. V, J and clone size are those of that table, while D and trimming were read from the DNA. In this sample the table shows about 270,000 clones, 85% to 90% of which occur a single time. The ten largest clones capture roughly 2.3% of the sample.

Sequencing was performed on PBMCs or T cells enriched from blood (not recorded which). Recombination joined TRBV15 with TRBJ1-2, and 7 junctional nucleotides match TRBD1. This receptor was identified in a woman aged 18-29 years who had recovered from COVID-19. The nucleotide sequence is TGTGCCACCAGCAGAGAGGGGACAGACTATGGCTACACCTTC. Translated, this gives CATSREGTDYGYTF.